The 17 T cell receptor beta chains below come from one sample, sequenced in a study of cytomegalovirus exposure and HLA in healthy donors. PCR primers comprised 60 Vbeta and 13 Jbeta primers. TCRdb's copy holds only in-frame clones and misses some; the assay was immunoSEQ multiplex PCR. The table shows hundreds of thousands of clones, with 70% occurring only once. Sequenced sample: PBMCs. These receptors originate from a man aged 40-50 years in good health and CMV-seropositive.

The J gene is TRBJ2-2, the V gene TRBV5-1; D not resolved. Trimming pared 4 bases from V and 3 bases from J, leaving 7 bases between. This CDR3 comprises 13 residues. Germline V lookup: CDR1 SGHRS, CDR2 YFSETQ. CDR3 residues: CASSPYHTGELFF. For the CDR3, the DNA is TGCGCCAGCAGCCCGTATCACACCGGGGAGCTGTTTTTT.

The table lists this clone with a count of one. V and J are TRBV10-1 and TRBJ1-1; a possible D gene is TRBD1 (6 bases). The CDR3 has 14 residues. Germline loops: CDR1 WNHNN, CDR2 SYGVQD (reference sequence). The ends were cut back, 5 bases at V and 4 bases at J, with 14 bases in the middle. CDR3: CASSPDREGTEAFF. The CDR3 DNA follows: TGCGCCAGCAGTCCGGACAGAGAGGGCACTGAAGCTTTCTTT.

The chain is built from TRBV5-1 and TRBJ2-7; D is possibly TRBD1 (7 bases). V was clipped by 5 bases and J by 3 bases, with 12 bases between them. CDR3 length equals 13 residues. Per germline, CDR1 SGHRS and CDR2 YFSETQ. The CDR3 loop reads CASRLRDSYEQYF. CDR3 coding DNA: TGCGCCAGCAGGTTGCGGGACAGCTACGAGCAGTACTTC.

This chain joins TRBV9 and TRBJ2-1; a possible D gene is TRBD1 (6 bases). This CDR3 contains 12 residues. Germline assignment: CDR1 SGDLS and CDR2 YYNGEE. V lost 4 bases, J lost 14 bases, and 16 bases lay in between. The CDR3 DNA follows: TGTGCCAGCAGCCTAGACAGGTCGTGGAAGTTCTTC. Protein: CASSLDRSWKFF.

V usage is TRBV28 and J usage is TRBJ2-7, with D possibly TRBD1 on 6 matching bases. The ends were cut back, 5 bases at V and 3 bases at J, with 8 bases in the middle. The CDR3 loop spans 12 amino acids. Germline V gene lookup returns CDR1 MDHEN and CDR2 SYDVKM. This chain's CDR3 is CASSQGYYEQYF. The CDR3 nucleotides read TGTGCCAGCAGTCAGGGGTACTACGAGCAGTACTTC.

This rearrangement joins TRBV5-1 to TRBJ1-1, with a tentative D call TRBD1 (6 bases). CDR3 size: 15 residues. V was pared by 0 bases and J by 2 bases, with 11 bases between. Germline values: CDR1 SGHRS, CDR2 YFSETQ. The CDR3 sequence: CASSLAGQSNTEAFF. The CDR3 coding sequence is TGCGCCAGCAGCTTGGCAGGACAGTCTAACACTGAAGCTTTCTTT.

The DNA for the CDR3 is TGTGCCAGCAAACCTAGCGGGGGGCCCGTAGAGACCCAGTACTTC. This codes for CASKPSGGPVETQYF. V usage is TRBV6-5 and J usage is TRBJ2-5; the match to TRBD2 covers 11 bases. Germline-derived CDR1 and CDR2 are MNHEY and SVGAGI. J lost 4 bases, V lost 7 bases, and 8 bases had no gene match. This CDR3 is 15 amino acids long.

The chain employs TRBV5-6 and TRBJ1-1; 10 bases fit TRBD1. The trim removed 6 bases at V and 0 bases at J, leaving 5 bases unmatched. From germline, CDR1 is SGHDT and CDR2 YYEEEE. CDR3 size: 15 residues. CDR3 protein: CASTRGTGVNTEAFF. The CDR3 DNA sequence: TGTGCCAGCACCCGGGGGACAGGGGTGAACACTGAAGCTTTCTTT.

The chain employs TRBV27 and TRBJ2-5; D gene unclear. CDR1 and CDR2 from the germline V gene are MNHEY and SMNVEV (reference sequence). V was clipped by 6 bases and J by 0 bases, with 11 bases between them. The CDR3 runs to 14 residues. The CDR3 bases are TGTGCCAGCAGCCGCGGAAATGACCAAGAGACCCAGTACTTC. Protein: CASSRGNDQETQYF.

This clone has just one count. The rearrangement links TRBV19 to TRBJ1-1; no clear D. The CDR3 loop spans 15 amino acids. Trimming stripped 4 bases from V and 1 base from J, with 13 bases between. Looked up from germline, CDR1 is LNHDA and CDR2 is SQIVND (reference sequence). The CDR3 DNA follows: TGTGCCAGTAGTACCATGAGCCTGCGGAACACTGAAGCTTTCTTT. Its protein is CASSTMSLRNTEAFF.

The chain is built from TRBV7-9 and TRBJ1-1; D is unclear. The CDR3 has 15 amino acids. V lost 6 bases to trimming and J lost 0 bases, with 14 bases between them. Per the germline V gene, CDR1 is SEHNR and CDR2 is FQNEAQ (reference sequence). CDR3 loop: CASRGKEALNTEAFF. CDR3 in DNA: TGTGCCAGCAGGGGAAAGGAGGCCCTGAACACTGAAGCTTTCTTT. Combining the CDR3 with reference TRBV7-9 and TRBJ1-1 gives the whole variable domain DTGVSQNPRHKITKRGQNVTFRCDPISEHNRLYWYRQTLGQGPEFLTYFQNEAQLEKSRLLSDRFSAERPKGSFSTLEIQRTEQGDSAMYLCASRGKEALNTEAFFGQGTRLTVV.

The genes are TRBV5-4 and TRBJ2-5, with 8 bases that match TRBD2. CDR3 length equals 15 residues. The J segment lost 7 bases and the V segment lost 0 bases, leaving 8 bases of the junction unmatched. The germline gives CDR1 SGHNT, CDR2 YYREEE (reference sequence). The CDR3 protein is CASSLERGAGGTQYF. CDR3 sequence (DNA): TGTGCCAGCAGCTTGGAACGGGGGGCGGGAGGGACCCAGTACTTC.

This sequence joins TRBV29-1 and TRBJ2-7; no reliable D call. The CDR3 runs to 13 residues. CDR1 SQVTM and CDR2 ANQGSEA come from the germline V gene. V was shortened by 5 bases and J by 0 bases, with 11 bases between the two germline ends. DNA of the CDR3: TGCAGCGTTCAACCCAGGCCCTCCTACGAGCAGTACTTC. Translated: CSVQPRPSYEQYF.

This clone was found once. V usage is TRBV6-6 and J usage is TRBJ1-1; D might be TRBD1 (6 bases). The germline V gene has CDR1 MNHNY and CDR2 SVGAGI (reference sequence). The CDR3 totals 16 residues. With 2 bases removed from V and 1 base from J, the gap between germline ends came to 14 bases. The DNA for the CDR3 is TGTGCCAGCAGTTACACGAGGGGGACGGAGAACACTGAAGCTTTCTTT. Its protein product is CASSYTRGTENTEAFF.

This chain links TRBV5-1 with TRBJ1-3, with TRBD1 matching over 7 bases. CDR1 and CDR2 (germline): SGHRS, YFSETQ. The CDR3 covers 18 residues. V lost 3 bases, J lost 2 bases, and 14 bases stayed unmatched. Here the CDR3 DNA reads TGCGCCAGCAGCTGGGGCTGGGACCGGAGGGGGCCTGGAAACACCATATATTTT. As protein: CASSWGWDRRGPGNTIYF.

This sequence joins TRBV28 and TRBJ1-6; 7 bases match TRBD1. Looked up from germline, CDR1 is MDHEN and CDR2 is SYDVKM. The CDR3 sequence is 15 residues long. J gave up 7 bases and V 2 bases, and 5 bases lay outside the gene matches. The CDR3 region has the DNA TGTGCCAGCAGTTTACGCCAGGGGGTAAATTCACCCCTCCACTTT. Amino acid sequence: CASSLRQGVNSPLHF.

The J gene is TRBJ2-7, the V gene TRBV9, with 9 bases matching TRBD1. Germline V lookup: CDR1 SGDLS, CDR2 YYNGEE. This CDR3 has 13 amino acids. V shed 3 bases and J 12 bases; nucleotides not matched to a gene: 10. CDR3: CASSATPGTGPYF. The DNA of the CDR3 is TGTGCCAGCAGCGCTACCCCCGGGACAGGGCCGTACTTC. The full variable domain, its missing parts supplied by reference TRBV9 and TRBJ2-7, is DSGVTQTPKHLITATGQRVTLRCSPRSGDLSVYWYQQSLDQGLQFLIQYYNGEERAKGNILERFSAQQFPDLHSELNLSSLELGDSALYFCASSATPGTGPYFGPGTRLTVT.